These 24 T cell receptor beta chains were sequenced from one sample in a study of OX40 agonist ivuxolimab in advanced cancers. Libraries were constructed by the immunoSEQ multiplex PCR assay. In TCRdb, the immuneACCESS table is reduced to in-frame sequences with V and J assigned. These tables do not hold every clone; where another copy was compared, an unresolved V gene accounts for under half, and the others remain unexplained. The sample table lists some 80,000 clones, more than 80% of them with a count of one. The ten biggest clones cover around 0.48% of the sample. The sample was CD4+ or CD8+ T cells sorted from blood, taken in a trial of the OX40 agonist ivuxolimab. The receptors here all came from an adult with an advanced solid tumor such as melanoma, head and neck, liver or kidney cancer.

The genes are TRBV18 and TRBJ2-1; D might be TRBD1 or TRBD2, each matching 5 bases. The V gene's germline CDR1 is KGHSH and CDR2 LQKENI. CDR3 length equals 14 residues. V lost 6 bases and J 8 bases, leaving 17 bases between the germline ends. The CDR3 loop reads CASSLGDRLDEQFF. The CDR3 DNA follows: TGTGCCAGCTCCCTGGGGGACCGGCTCGATGAGCAGTTCTTC.

This clone turned up a few times. At the DNA level, this CDR3 is encoded by other sequences in the same sample as well. V gene TRBV18 combines with J gene TRBJ1-2, with D uncertain. Germline CDR1 reads KGHSH; CDR2 reads LQKENI. The CDR3 is 14 amino acids. V gave up 3 bases and J gave up 2 bases, with 10 bases separating them. The CDR3 loop reads CASSPPTQNYGYTF. CDR3 sequence (DNA): TGTGCCAGCTCACCGCCTACACAGAACTATGGCTACACCTTC. Looking up the rest from reference TRBV18 and TRBJ1-2 gives the full variable domain: NAGVMQNPRHLVRRRGQEARLRCSPMKGHSHVYWYRQLPEEGLKFMVYLQKENIIDESGMPKERFSAEFPKEGPSILRIQQVVRGDSAAYFCASSPPTQNYGYTFGSGTRLTVV.

This sequence joins TRBV27 and TRBJ2-7; possibly TRBD2 for D (5 bases). The germline gives CDR1 MNHEY, CDR2 SMNVEV (reference sequence). The CDR3 totals 15 residues. V dropped 5 bases and J dropped 0 bases, with 14 bases sitting between them. CDR3 region: CASSLSLASSYEQYF. CDR3 nucleotide sequence: TGTGCCAGCAGTCTCTCTCTAGCTAGCTCCTACGAGCAGTACTTC.

CDR3 nucleotide sequence: TGTGCCAGCAGGCCAGGGCAGGTTATGAACACTGAAGCTTTCTTT. Translated: CASRPGQVMNTEAFF. The V and J genes are TRBV7-2 and TRBJ1-1; D perhaps matches TRBD1 (5 bases). V was trimmed by 6 bases and J by 0 bases, leaving 14 bases between them. CDR1 SGHTA and CDR2 FQGNSA come from the germline V gene. CDR3 length: 15 residues.

The chain has TRBV7-2 and TRBJ2-1; 10 bases fit TRBD1. V shed 1 base and J 8 bases; nucleotides not matched to a gene: 5. The CDR3 consists of 15 residues. CDR1 SGHTA and CDR2 FQGNSA come from the germline V gene. The DNA for the CDR3 is TGTGCCAGCAGCTTAGTGACAGGGGGCGGGTATGAGCAGTTCTTC. Protein product: CASSLVTGGGYEQFF.

This chain links TRBV11-2 with TRBJ1-6; 10 bases align to TRBD1. The CDR3 contains 16 residues. The germline CDR1 and CDR2 sequences are SGHAT and FQNNGV. Trimming took 4 bases from V and 8 from J; bases not matched to a gene: 8. The CDR3 DNA reads as TGTGCCAGCAGCTCCGTCAGACAGGGGGCCTATTCACCCCTCCACTTT. Its protein is CASSSVRQGAYSPLHF.

This chain connects TRBV9 to TRBJ2-2, with no clear D. The CDR3 extends over 13 amino acids. Germline V gene lookup returns CDR1 SGDLS and CDR2 YYNGEE. Trimming stripped 2 bases from V and 1 base from J, with 3 bases between. The CDR3 loop is CASSVQNTGELFF. In nucleotides, the CDR3 is TGTGCCAGCAGCGTTCAGAACACCGGGGAGCTGTTTTTT.

The rearrangement uses TRBV27 and TRBJ1-2, with 8 bases aligning to TRBD1. J lost 8 bases, V lost 6 bases, and 14 bases had no gene match. The CDR3 is 15 amino acids. Germline V gives CDR1 MNHEY, CDR2 SMNVEV (reference sequence). The CDR3 protein is CASSRSDRARLGYTF. The CDR3 bases are TGTGCCAGCAGCCGTTCGGACAGGGCCCGTTTAGGCTACACCTTC.

The J gene is TRBJ1-3, the V gene TRBV11-2; D uncertain. This CDR3 is built from 13 residues. The V end was cut by 3 bases, the J end by 6 bases, with 9 bases between. Germline assignment: CDR1 SGHAT and CDR2 FQNNGV. Written as DNA, the CDR3 is TGTGCCAGCAGCTTGGGCGGGAAAAACACCATATATTTT. This sequence encodes CASSLGGKNTIYF.

This clone was seen a handful of times. V is TRBV19 and J is TRBJ2-3; no firm D call. V was cut by 5 bases and J by 2 bases, with 11 bases left in between. There are 14 residues in the CDR3. Germline V lookup: CDR1 LNHDA, CDR2 SQIVND (reference sequence). The CDR3 DNA reads TGTGCCAGTAGTCTTAATGGGCCCACAGATACGCAGTATTTT. This codes for CASSLNGPTDTQYF.

V usage is TRBV5-8 and J usage is TRBJ1-5, with no clear D. V lost 4 bases, J lost 7 bases, and 18 bases lay in between. This CDR3 region has 15 residues. Germline assignment: CDR1 SGHTS and CDR2 YDEGEE. CDR3 sequence: CASSPLGEGPQPQHF. The DNA of the CDR3 is TGTGCCAGCAGCCCACTAGGCGAGGGCCCACAGCCCCAGCATTTT.

V and J are TRBV10-3 and TRBJ1-1; 8 bases agree with TRBD1. CDR1 and CDR2 (germline): ENHRY, SYGVKD. J was trimmed by 1 base and V by 6 bases; bases with no gene match: 4. The CDR3 is 14 amino acids. The CDR3 reads CAISRQGTNTEAFF. The DNA of the CDR3 is TGTGCCATCAGCCGACAGGGGACGAACACTGAAGCTTTCTTT.

The chain uses TRBV18 and TRBJ1-2, with D tentatively TRBD1 (5 bases). V lost 2 bases and J lost 2, with 12 bases in between. Germline lookup yields CDR1 KGHSH and CDR2 LQKENI. This CDR3 spans 15 amino acids. The CDR3 here is CASSPLDRNNYGYTF. In DNA, the CDR3 is TGTGCCAGCTCACCATTAGACAGAAACAACTATGGCTACACCTTC. Variable domain in full (rest from reference TRBV18 and TRBJ1-2): NAGVMQNPRHLVRRRGQEARLRCSPMKGHSHVYWYRQLPEEGLKFMVYLQKENIIDESGMPKERFSAEFPKEGPSILRIQQVVRGDSAAYFCASSPLDRNNYGYTFGSGTRLTVV.

The rearrangement joins TRBV28 to TRBJ1-3; D perhaps matches TRBD1 (5 bases). The CDR3 sequence is 14 residues long. The germline CDR1 and CDR2 sequences are MDHEN and SYDVKM. V lost 5 bases and J 2 bases, leaving 10 bases between the germline ends. The CDR3 loop reads CASSARQTGNTIYF. The CDR3 DNA sequence: TGTGCCAGCAGTGCACGACAGACTGGAAACACCATATATTTT.

The rearrangement links TRBV28 to TRBJ1-3; D remains unclear. CDR1 is MDHEN, CDR2 SYDVKM, per germline. This CDR3 region has 16 residues. The V gene lost 7 bases and the J gene lost 4 bases, with 20 bases spanning the gap. The CDR3 nucleotides are TGTGCCAGCACCCCTTTGTCTCCTACAAGGGGAAACACCATATATTTT. Its translation: CASTPLSPTRGNTIYF.

The chain recombines TRBV25-1 with TRBJ1-3; 9 positions agree with TRBD1. In germline, CDR1 is MGHDK, CDR2 SYGVNS. V dropped 7 bases and J dropped 8; count of bases not matched to a gene: 6. The CDR3 has 13 amino acids. The CDR3 spells CASTEDRGYTIYF. The CDR3 DNA is TGTGCCAGCACTGAGGACAGGGGTTACACCATATATTTT. Based on the CDR3 plus reference TRBV25-1 and TRBJ1-3, the full variable domain is EADIYQTPRYLVIGTGKKITLECSQTMGHDKMYWYQQDPGMELHLIHYSYGVNSTEKGDLSSESTVSRIRTEHFPLTLESARPSHTSQYLCASTEDRGYTIYFGEGSWLTVV.

The V and J genes are TRBV5-8 and TRBJ2-7; TRBD1 might be the D (5 bases). Germline-derived CDR1 and CDR2 are SGHTS and YDEGEE. Trimming took 2 bases from V and 6 from J, leaving 24 bases between them. The CDR3 runs 17 residues. The CDR3 coding sequence is TGTGCCAGCAGCTTCATGCTCGGGCCCCTAATTCAGGGCGAGCAGTACTTC. Encoded protein: CASSFMLGPLIQGEQYF.

The chain couples TRBV18 to TRBJ2-2; D gene ambiguous. The V end was cut by 3 bases, the J end by 4 bases, with 3 bases between. The V gene's germline CDR1 is KGHSH and CDR2 LQKENI. The CDR3 has 12 amino acids. The CDR3 protein is CASSPLTGELFF. The CDR3 DNA is TGTGCCAGCTCACCCCTCACCGGGGAGCTGTTTTTT.

V is TRBV27 and J is TRBJ1-2; tentative D call: TRBD1 (6 bases). Germline V gives CDR1 MNHEY, CDR2 SMNVEV (reference sequence). The ends were cut back, 4 bases at V and 4 bases at J, with 13 bases in the middle. The CDR3 loop spans 14 amino acids. CDR3 residues: CASSSGGLIYGYTF. CDR3 sequence (DNA): TGTGCCAGCAGTTCCGGGGGCCTCATCTATGGCTACACCTTC.

The chain has TRBV4-2 and TRBJ1-5; D is perhaps TRBD1 (5 bases). Germline values: CDR1 LGHNA, CDR2 YNFKEQ. V was pared by 2 bases and J by 3 bases, with 14 bases between. CDR3 size: 16 residues. This CDR3 is CASSQSGGSSNQPQHF. The CDR3 coding sequence is TGTGCCAGCAGCCAATCCGGGGGTAGCTCCAATCAGCCCCAGCATTTT.

The rearrangement uses TRBV27 and TRBJ2-1; D call uncertain. The CDR3 sequence is 9 residues long. Trimming removed 9 bases from V and 6 bases from J, with 3 bases in between. Germline V CDR1 and CDR2: MNHEY, SMNVEV (reference sequence). The CDR3 sequence is CARGNEQFF. In DNA, the CDR3 is TGTGCCAGGGGCAATGAGCAGTTCTTC.

V and J are TRBV21-1 and TRBJ2-7; the DNA was not used to check the table's D call, TRBD1. TRBV21-1 is shown as a pseudogene. CDR3 length: 16 amino acids. In DNA form, the CDR3 reads TGTGCCAGCAGCAAACCTCCACAGGGAAGTTACTACGAGCAGTACGTC. Amino acid sequence: CASSKPPQGSYYEQYV.

The chain uses TRBV7-9 and TRBJ2-5; the D gene is possibly TRBD1 (6 bases). This CDR3 region has 17 residues. Germline-derived CDR1 and CDR2 are SEHNR and FQNEAQ (reference sequence). V dropped 7 bases and J dropped 3 bases, with 24 bases sitting between them. The CDR3 reads CASNPRGGKFTKETQYF. CDR3 bases: TGTGCCAGCAACCCCAGGGGTGGTAAATTTACAAAAGAGACCCAGTACTTC.

This clone appeared a single time. The chain has TRBV19 and TRBJ2-1; D might be TRBD1 or TRBD2, each matching 5 bases. Trimming pared 6 bases from V and 7 bases from J, leaving 16 bases between. CDR1 and CDR2 from the germline V gene are LNHDA and SQIVND (reference sequence). CDR3 length equals 14 residues. CDR3 DNA sequence: TGTGCCAGTAGCCGCGAGAGGGGCTTTAATGAGCAGTTCTTC. This encodes CASSRERGFNEQFF.